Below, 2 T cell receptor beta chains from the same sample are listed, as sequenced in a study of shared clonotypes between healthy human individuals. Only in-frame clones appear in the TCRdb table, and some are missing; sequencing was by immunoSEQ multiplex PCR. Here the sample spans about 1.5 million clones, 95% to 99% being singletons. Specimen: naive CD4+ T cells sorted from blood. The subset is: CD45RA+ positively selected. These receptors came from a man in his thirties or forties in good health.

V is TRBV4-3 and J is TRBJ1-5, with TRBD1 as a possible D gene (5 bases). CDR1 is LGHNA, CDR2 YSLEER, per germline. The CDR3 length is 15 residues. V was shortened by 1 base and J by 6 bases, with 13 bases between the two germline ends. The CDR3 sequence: CASSQAARGGQPQHF. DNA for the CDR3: TGCGCCAGCAGCCAAGCCGCTCGGGGCGGTCAGCCCCAGCATTTT.

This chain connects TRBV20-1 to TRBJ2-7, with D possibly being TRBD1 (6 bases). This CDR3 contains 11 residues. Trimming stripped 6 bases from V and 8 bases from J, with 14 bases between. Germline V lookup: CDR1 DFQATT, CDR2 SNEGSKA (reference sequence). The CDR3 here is CSAQDSRKQYF. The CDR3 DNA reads TGCAGTGCCCAGGACAGTCGAAAGCAGTACTTC.